This TCR beta chain was obtained from a study of shared T cell receptors in the human thymus. The assay was immunoSEQ multiplex PCR, and TCRdb's table has in-frame clones only and misses some. The sample lists roughly 700,000 clones, approximately 90% occurring once. The data were also submitted as part of a second study, on human thymus T cells.

The specimen was thymocytes. This clonotype originated in a boy under two years old with a congenital heart defect.

The CDR3 DNA reads as TGCGCCAGCAGCCAAGATAGGAGACTAGCGGGAGGGCCTAGGGAGGACGAGCAGTACTTC. Translation: CASSQDRRLAGGPREDEQYF. The chain has TRBV4-3 and TRBJ2-7; 14 nucleotides align to TRBD2. The CDR3 sequence is 20 residues long. Germline V gene sequence: CDR1 LGHNA, CDR2 YSLEER. V was pared by 0 bases and J by 5 bases, with 15 bases of the junction left unmatched.